This T cell receptor (beta chain) was retrieved from a study of control samples from healthy donors and cancer patients (dated by TCRdb to the early 2020s). Libraries were made using the immunoSEQ multiplex PCR assay. TCRdb took this table from immuneACCESS and kept in-frame rearrangements with V and J called. Such tables lack part of the clones; where checked against another copy, unresolved V genes explain under half of the gap, and the rest is unexplained. Present in this sample are roughly 95,000 clones, just over 90% of which were seen just once. The ten largest clones capture 0.92% of the sample. The germline V and J ends show losses of 4 bases and 4 bases respectively, and no gene match explains 4 bases of the junction. The CDR3 has 14 amino acids, counting the end cysteine and phenylalanine. Only the CDR3 region is kept as DNA, spanning 42 bases read in frame from base 1. The germline V gene provides CDR1 SGHDN and CDR2 FVKESK.

Of note for this clone: What this receptor recognizes is not known. Qualities for individual bases were not recorded, and no much larger clone is one base off.

Input material: blood. The chain uses TRBV14 and TRBJ1-1, and 9 bases in between align with TRBD1. This TCR came from a woman aged 25 to 39 in good health. The CDR3 region reads CASSPRQGGTEAFF. The DNA sequence reads TGTGCCAGCAGCCCCCGACAGGGGGGCACTGAAGCTTTCTTT.